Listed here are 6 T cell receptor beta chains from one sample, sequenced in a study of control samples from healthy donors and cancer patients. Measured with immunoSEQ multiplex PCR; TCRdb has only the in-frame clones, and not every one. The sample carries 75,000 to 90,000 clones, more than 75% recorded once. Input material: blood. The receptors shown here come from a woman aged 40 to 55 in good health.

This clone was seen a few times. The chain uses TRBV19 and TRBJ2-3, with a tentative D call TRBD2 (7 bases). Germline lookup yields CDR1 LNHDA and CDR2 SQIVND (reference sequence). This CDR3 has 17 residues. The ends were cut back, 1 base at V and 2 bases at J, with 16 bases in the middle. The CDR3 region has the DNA TGTGCCAGTAGTATAGGAGGCGGCGGGGGCTACACAGATACGCAGTATTTT. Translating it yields CASSIGGGGGYTDTQYF.

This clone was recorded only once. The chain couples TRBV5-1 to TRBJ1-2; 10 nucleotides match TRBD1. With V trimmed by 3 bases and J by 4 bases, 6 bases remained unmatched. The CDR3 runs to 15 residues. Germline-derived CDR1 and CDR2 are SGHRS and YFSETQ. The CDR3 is CASSYSGTGAYGYTF. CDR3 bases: TGCGCCAGCAGCTATTCCGGGACAGGGGCCTATGGCTACACCTTC.

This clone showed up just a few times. As DNA, the CDR3 is TGTGCCTTCCAGGCCGGGAACACCGGGGAGCTGTTTTTT. It is translated as CAFQAGNTGELFF. The chain uses TRBV30 and TRBJ2-2; D is undetermined. CDR1 is GTSNPN and CDR2 is SVGIG in the germline V gene (reference sequence). CDR3 length equals 13 residues. V gave up 7 bases and J gave up 1 base, with 10 bases separating them.

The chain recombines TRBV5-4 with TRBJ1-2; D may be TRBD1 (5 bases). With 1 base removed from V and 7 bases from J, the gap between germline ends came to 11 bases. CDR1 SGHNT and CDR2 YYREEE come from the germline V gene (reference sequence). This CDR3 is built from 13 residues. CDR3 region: CASSLSGGGGYTF. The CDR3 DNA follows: TGTGCCAGCAGCTTGAGCGGGGGGGGTGGCTACACCTTC.

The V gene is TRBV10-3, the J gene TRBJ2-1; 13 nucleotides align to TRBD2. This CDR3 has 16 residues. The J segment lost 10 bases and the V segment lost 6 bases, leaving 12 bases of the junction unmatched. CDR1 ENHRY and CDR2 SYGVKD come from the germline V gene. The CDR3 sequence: CAISADGTSGKKEQFF. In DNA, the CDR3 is TGTGCCATCAGCGCCGACGGGACTAGCGGGAAAAAAGAGCAGTTCTTC.

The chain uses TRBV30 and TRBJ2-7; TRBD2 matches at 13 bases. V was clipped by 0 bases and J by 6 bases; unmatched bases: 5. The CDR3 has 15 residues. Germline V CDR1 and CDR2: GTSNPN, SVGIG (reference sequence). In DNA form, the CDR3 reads TGTGCCTGGAGTGTACTAGCGGGGGGGCCGGGCGAGCAGTACTTC. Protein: CAWSVLAGGPGEQYF.